Presented here are 13 T cell receptor beta chains from one specimen sequenced in a study of T cells in Graves' hyperthyroidism and ophthalmopathy. TCR beta CDR3 regions were amplified from RNA transcripts. HTBI primers drove first-round RT-PCR of the TCR CDR3. One entry per CDR3 protein results from TCRdb running MiXCR on the multiplex PCR reads. The table shows 380,000 or so distinct CDR3 sequences, with approximately 13% occurring only once. Sequencing was carried out using blood. These receptor sequences come from a man aged 25-40 years with Graves' hyperthyroidism that later progressed to Graves' ophthalmopathy.

This clonotype was seen repeatedly, ten times or more. The chain recombines TRBV28 with TRBJ2-5; TRBD1 is a possible D gene (6 bases). The CDR3 is 15 amino acids. V was shortened by 5 bases and J by 3 bases, with 16 bases between the two germline ends. In germline, CDR1 is MDHEN, CDR2 SYDVKM. The CDR3 DNA reads TGTGCCAGCAGTCCCACAGGGACATGGGAAGAGACCCAGTACTTC. It translates to CASSPTGTWEETQYF.

This clonotype has ten or more counts. The chain is built from TRBV6-5 and TRBJ1-1, with D perhaps TRBD1 (6 bases). This CDR3 has 14 residues. Germline V CDR1 and CDR2: MNHEY, SVGAGI. V lost 1 base and J lost 1, with 7 bases in between. CDR3 residues: CASSYLGQNTEAFF. In DNA form, the CDR3 reads TGTGCCAGCAGTTACTTGGGACAGAACACTGAAGCTTTCTTT.

In its sample, this clonotype was seen many times. V usage is TRBV2 and J usage is TRBJ1-1; D not certain. The CDR3 sequence is 13 residues long. V lost 7 bases and J lost 1, with 10 bases in between. From germline, CDR1 is SNHLY and CDR2 FYNNEI. The DNA for the CDR3 is TGTGCCAGCATCCGTCAGACGAACACTGAAGCTTTCTTT. Residues: CASIRQTNTEAFF.

The CDR3 DNA reads as TGTGCCTGGAGTGGCTTAGGAGGGGGCGGAGAGACCCAGTACTTC. Translated: CAWSGLGGGGETQYF. The V call is TRBV30, the J call TRBJ2-5; a weak D match, TRBD1 (7 bases). V lost 1 base, J lost 4 bases, and 16 bases lay in between. Germline CDR1 GTSNPN, CDR2 SVGIG (reference sequence). The CDR3 has 15 residues.

This clonotype was detected ten times or more. The CDR3 sequence is CASSSQTGSTYNEQFF. CDR3 DNA: TGTGCCAGCAGCAGCCAAACGGGTTCTACCTACAATGAGCAGTTCTTC. The chain carries TRBV5-4 and TRBJ2-1; D is unresolved. Deletions cut 4 bases from V and 2 bases from J, with 16 bases between. CDR3 length: 16 amino acids. Looked up from germline, CDR1 is SGHNT and CDR2 is YYREEE (reference sequence).

J is TRBJ2-7 and V is TRBV7-8; 8 nucleotides line up with TRBD2. The germline CDR1 and CDR2 sequences are SGHVS and FQNEAQ. J gave up 4 bases and V 5 bases, and 7 bases lay outside the gene matches. The CDR3 length is 14 residues. The CDR3 coding sequence is TGTGCCAGCAGCCAGCCGGGACTAGTTTACGAGCAGTACTTC. Residues: CASSQPGLVYEQYF.

Many counts were recorded for this clonotype. The chain uses TRBV7-8 and TRBJ2-2; D not resolved. Trimming took 6 bases from V and 3 from J, leaving 11 bases between them. The CDR3 length is 14 residues. Germline lookup yields CDR1 SGHVS and CDR2 FQNEAQ. The CDR3 bases are TGTGCCAGCAGACTCGGGCTTGACACCGGGGAGCTGTTTTTT. The encoded protein is CASRLGLDTGELFF. Together with reference TRBV7-8 and TRBJ2-2, the CDR3 gives the full variable domain: GAGVSQSPRYKVAKRGQDVALRCDPISGHVSLFWYQQALGQGPEFLTYFQNEAQLDKSGLPSDRFFAERPEGSVSTLKIQRTQQEDSAVYLCASRLGLDTGELFFGEGSRLTVL.

This clonotype has ten or more counts. The chain recombines TRBV7-2 with TRBJ2-1; D call uncertain. Per the germline V gene, CDR1 is SGHTA and CDR2 is FQGNSA. V dropped 1 base and J dropped 10 bases, with 11 bases sitting between them. The CDR3 contains 13 residues. CDR3 coding DNA: TGTGCCAGCAGCTTAGAATTCGAGCGCGAGCAGTTCTTC. This codes for CASSLEFEREQFF.

This clonotype was detected ten times or more. The CDR3 nucleotides are TGCAGTGCCCCCGGAGGAGTTAATGAAAAACTGTTTTTT. Translating gives CSAPGGVNEKLFF. The chain joins TRBV20-1 to TRBJ1-4; no clear D. CDR3 length equals 13 residues. Germline V gene sequence: CDR1 DFQATT, CDR2 SNEGSKA (reference sequence). V lost 6 bases, J lost 4 bases, and 12 bases lay in between.

This chain connects TRBV7-9 to TRBJ2-1; D gene uncertain. V dropped 5 bases and J dropped 5 bases, with 13 bases sitting between them. This CDR3 spans 14 amino acids. CDR1 is SEHNR, CDR2 FQNEAQ, per germline (reference sequence). Here the CDR3 reads CASSLPTSNNEQFF. The CDR3 DNA reads as TGTGCCAGCAGCCTCCCGACTTCAAACAATGAGCAGTTCTTC.

This clonotype was found many times. This chain links TRBV3-1 with TRBJ2-3, with 8 bases matching TRBD2. Per germline, CDR1 LGHDT and CDR2 YNNKEL (reference sequence). V lost 4 bases and J lost 4; bases outside the gene matches: 13. The CDR3 has 17 amino acids. CDR3 DNA sequence: TGTGCCAGCAGCCCCCCCCGGATTAGCGGGGTCGCAGATACGCAGTATTTT. Its translation is CASSPPRISGVADTQYF.

This clonotype came up many times. The chain is built from TRBV18 and TRBJ2-1, with D perhaps matching TRBD1 (7 bases). V gave up 3 bases and J gave up 9 bases, with 12 bases separating them. Germline V lookup: CDR1 KGHSH, CDR2 LQKENI. The CDR3 is 13 residues long. The CDR3 sequence: CASSPGQGGEQFF. The CDR3 bases are TGTGCCAGCTCACCTGGGCAGGGGGGTGAGCAGTTCTTC. The whole variable domain, filled in from reference TRBV18 and TRBJ2-1, reads NAGVMQNPRHLVRRRGQEARLRCSPMKGHSHVYWYRQLPEEGLKFMVYLQKENIIDESGMPKERFSAEFPKEGPSILRIQQVVRGDSAAYFCASSPGQGGEQFFGPGTRLTVL.

This clonotype was counted many times. The V gene is TRBV6-1, the J gene TRBJ2-7; weak D call: TRBD1 (6 bases). With 5 bases removed from V and 5 bases from J, the gap between germline ends came to 25 bases. The CDR3 consists of 17 residues. Germline CDR1 is MNHNS and CDR2 is SASEGT. CDR3 DNA sequence: TGTGCCAGCAGTTCCCCTGGGAGCAGGGGCCTTAGGGACGAGCAGTACTTC. This sequence encodes CASSSPGSRGLRDEQYF.